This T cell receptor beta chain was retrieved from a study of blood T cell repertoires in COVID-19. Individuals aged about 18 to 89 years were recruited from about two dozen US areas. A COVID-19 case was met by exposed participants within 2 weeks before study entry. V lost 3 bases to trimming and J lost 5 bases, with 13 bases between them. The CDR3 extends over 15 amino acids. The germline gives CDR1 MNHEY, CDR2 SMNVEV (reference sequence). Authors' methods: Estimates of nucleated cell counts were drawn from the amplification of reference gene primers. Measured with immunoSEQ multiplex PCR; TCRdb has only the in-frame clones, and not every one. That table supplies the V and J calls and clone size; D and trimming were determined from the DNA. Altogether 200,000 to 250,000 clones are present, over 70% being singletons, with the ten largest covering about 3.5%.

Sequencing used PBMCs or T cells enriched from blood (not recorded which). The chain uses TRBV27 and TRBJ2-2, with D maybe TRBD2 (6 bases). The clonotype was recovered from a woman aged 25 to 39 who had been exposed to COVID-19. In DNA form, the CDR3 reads TGTGCCAGCAGTTTTTCGGGGGTGGTTACCGGGGAGCTGTTTTTT. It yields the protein CASSFSGVVTGELFF.